Here is one TCR beta chain with its context. What antigen it recognizes has not been identified. Base qualities were left out, and no much larger clone turns up one base away. TCRbeta CDR3 regions were amplified from genomic DNA by means of the immunoSEQ Assay, a bias-controlled multiplex PCR. On the study's bioinformatics: The number of nucleated cells in each sample was estimated from the amplification of reference gene primers within the assay. To quantify the absolute abundance of each unique TCRbeta CDR3 rearrangement, sequence reads were collapsed and filtered. For each sample, productive Simpson clonality was calculated as the square root of Simpson's diversity index over productive rearrangements. TCRdb took this table from immuneACCESS and kept in-frame rearrangements with V and J called. Such tables lack part of the clones; where checked against another copy, unresolved V genes explain under half of the gap, and the rest is unexplained. Clonal size and the V and J genes are those of that table, whereas D and trimming came from the DNA. This sample lists about 140,000 clones; roughly 86% were detected once. The ten top clones hold nearly 3.5% of the sample.

The data were obtained in a study of blood T cell repertoires in COVID-19 (dated by TCRdb to the early 2020s). Background on the whole study: Samples covering the acute and convalescent phases of COVID-19 were provided by collaborators in the United States, Italy and Spain. HLA class I and class II types, where available, came from metadata supplied by the sample provider rather than from assay-based typing. The prospective study material was composed of cDNA or gDNA derived from T cells, B-cell-depleted T cells, or PBMCs. A freely available public database, intended as a resource for researchers studying the immune response to SARS-CoV-2, is where the repertoires were released. The samples were drawn from the first 160 participants of the ongoing ImmuneRACE study and from 950 to 1,500 subjects provided by 6 global collaborators. Sample metadata almost always included a de-identified subject ID, COVID-19 status, age in years and sex. The dataset comprised deeply sampled blood TCRbeta repertoires from subjects exposed to, actively infected with, or recovered from COVID-19. The full study reports these points: Clinical and demographic metadata were provided uncurated, with the amount varying by source and participant.

Participants in the prospective study were aged roughly 18 to 100 years, lived in some 24 United States geographic areas, and enrolled through a virtual design. Cohort assignment in the prospective study relied on participant-reported clinical history from a screening survey and a study questionnaire. Each participant in the prospective study had whole blood, serum and a nasopharyngeal or oropharyngeal swab collected by mobile phlebotomists. Prospective study participants could optionally give additional blood draws and questionnaires over an approximately 2-month period. Before DNA extraction, blood samples from the prospective study were shipped at room temperature or frozen. CDR1 and CDR2, looked up from the germline V gene, are SQVTM and ANQGSEA. Trimming at the junction amounts to 6 bases on V and 3 bases on J, and the germline ends lie 15 bases apart. The CDR3 goes from the cysteine to the phenylalanine over 13 residues. The CDR3 DNA has 39 bases and is translated from base 1.

The sample consisted of PBMCs or T cells enriched from blood (not recorded which). The rearrangement joined TRBV29-1 to TRBJ2-7; tentative D gene TRBD2, with 6 bases matching. The sequence came from a woman aged 45-65 years with acute COVID-19. For the CDR3, the sequence is CSVGPGLSYEQYF. The nucleotide sequence reads TGCAGCGTGGGCCCGGGACTGAGCTACGAGCAGTACTTC.